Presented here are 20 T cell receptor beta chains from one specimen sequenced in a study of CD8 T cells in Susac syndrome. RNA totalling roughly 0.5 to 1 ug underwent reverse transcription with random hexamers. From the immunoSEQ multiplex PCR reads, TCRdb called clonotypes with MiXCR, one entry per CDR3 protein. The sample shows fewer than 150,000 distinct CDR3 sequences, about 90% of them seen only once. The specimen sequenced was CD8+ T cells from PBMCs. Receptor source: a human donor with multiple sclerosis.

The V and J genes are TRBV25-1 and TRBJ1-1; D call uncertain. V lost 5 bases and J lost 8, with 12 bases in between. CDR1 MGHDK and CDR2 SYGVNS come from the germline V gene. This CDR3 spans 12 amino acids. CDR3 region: CASSKNLVEAFF. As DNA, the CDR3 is TGTGCCAGCAGTAAAAACCTCGTCGAAGCTTTCTTT.

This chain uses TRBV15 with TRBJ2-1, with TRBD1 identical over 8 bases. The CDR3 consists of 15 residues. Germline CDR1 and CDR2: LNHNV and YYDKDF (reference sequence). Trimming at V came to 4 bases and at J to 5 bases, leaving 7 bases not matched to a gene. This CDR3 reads CATSNPPGGHNEQFF. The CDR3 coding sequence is TGTGCCACCAGCAACCCCCCAGGGGGCCACAATGAGCAGTTCTTC.

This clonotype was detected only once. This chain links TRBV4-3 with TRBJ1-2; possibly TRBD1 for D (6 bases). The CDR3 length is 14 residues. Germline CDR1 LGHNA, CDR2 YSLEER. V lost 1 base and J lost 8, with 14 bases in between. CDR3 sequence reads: CASSQGRGDRGYTF. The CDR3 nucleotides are TGCGCCAGCAGCCAAGGGAGGGGGGACCGAGGCTACACCTTC.

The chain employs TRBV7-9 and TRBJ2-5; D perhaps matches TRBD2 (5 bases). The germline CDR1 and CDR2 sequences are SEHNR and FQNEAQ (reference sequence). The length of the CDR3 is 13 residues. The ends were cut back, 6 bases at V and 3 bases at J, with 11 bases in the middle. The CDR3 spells CASSQSGEETQYF. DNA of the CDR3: TGTGCCAGCAGTCAAAGCGGCGAAGAGACCCAGTACTTC.

The CDR3 DNA sequence: TGCAGTGCTAGAGTTGGCTTCTCTGGGGCCAACGTCCTGACTTTC. Protein sequence: CSARVGFSGANVLTF. V and J are TRBV20-1 and TRBJ2-6; D gene uncertain. CDR1 and CDR2 (germline): DFQATT, SNEGSKA (reference sequence). V gave up 1 base and J gave up 0 bases, with 7 bases separating them. The CDR3 contains 15 residues.

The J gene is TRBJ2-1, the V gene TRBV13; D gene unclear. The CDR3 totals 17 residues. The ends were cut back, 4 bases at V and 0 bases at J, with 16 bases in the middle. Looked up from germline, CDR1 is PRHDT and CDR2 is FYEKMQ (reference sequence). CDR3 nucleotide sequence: TGTGCCAGCAGCTCAGACCGAATACCGAGCTCCTACAATGAGCAGTTCTTC. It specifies CASSSDRIPSSYNEQFF.

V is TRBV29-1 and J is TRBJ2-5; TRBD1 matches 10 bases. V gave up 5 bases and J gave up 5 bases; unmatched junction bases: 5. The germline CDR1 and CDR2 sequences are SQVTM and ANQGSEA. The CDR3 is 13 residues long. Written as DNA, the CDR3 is TGCAGCGTTAGACAGGGGGCAGGGGAGACCCAGTACTTC. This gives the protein CSVRQGAGETQYF.

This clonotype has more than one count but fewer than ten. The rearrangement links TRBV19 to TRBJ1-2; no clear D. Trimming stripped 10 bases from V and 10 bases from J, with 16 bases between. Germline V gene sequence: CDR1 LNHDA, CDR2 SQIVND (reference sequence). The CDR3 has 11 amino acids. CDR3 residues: CAIDERGSYTF. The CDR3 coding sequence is TGTGCCATCGACGAGCGGGGATCCTACACCTTC.

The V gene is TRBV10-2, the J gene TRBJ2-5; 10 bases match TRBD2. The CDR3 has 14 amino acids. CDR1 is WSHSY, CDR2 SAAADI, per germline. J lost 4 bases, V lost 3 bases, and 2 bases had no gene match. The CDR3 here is CASSELAGIETQYF. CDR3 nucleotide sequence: TGCGCCAGCAGTGAACTAGCGGGAATAGAGACCCAGTACTTC.

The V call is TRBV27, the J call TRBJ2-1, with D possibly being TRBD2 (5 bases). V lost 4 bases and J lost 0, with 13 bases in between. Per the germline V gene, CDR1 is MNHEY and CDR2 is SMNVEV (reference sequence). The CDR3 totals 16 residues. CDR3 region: CASSSKRLSSYNEQFF. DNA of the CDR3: TGTGCCAGCAGTTCAAAGCGGTTGAGCTCCTACAATGAGCAGTTCTTC.

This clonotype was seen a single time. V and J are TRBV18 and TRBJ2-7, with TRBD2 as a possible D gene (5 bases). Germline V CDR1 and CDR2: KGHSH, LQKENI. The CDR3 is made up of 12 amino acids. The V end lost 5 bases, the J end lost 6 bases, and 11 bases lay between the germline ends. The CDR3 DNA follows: TGTGCCAGCTCATCCCTAGCACCCGAGCAGTACTTC. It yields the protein CASSSLAPEQYF.

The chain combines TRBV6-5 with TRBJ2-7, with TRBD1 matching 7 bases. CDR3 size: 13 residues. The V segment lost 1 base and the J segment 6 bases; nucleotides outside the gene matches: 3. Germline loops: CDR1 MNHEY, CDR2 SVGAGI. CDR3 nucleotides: TGTGCCAGCAGTTACTTCTACAGGGGCGAGCAGTACTTC. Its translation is CASSYFYRGEQYF.

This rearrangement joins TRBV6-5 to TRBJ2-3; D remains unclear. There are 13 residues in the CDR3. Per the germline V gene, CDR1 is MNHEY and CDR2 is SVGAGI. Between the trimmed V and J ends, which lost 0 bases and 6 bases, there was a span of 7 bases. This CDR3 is CASSYSTADTQYF. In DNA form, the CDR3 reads TGTGCCAGCAGTTACTCTACGGCTGATACGCAGTATTTT.

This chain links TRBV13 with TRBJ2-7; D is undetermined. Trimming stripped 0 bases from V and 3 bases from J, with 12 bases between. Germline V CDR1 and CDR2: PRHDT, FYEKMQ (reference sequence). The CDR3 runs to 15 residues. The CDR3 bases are TGTGCCAGCAGCTTAGGCGGCGCCTCATTCTACGAGCAGTACTTC. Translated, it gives CASSLGGASFYEQYF.

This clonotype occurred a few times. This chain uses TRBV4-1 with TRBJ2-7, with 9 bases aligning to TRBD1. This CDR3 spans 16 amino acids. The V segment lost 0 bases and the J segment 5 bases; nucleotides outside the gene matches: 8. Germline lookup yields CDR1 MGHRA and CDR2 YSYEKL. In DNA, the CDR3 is TGCGCCAGCAGCCAAGAGGAGGGACAGGGCCGAAACGAGCAGTACTTC. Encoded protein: CASSQEEGQGRNEQYF.

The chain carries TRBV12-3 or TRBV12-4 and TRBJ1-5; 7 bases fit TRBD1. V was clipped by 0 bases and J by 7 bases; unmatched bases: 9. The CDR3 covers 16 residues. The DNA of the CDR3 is TGTGCCAGCAGTTTAGCTGGGGGCAGGGGGGGCCAGCCCCAGCATTTT. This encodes CASSLAGGRGGQPQHF.

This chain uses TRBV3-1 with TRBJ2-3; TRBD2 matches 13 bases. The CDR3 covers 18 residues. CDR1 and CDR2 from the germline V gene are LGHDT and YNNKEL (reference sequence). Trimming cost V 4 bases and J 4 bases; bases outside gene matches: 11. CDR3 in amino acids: CASSPAGLAGRGADTQYF. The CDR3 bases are TGTGCCAGCAGCCCAGCGGGACTAGCGGGACGAGGGGCAGATACGCAGTATTTT.

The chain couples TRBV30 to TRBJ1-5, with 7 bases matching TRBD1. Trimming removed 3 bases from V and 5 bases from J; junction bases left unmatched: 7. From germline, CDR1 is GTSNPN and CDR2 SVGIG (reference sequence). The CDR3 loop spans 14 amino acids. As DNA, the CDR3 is TGTGCCTGGAGCGCCGAGGGGGCCCATCAGCCCCAGCATTTT. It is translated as CAWSAEGAHQPQHF.

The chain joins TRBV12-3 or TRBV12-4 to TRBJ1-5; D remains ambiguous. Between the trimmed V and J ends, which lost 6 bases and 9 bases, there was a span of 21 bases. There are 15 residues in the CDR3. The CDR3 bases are TGTGCCAGCAGCCGACCCGGACTGCCTGGAGGGCCCCAGCATTTT. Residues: CASSRPGLPGGPQHF.

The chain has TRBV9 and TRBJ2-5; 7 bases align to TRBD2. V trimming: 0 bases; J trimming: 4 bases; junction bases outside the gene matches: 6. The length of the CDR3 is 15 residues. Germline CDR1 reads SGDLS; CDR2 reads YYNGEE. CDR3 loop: CASSVEASGGETQYF. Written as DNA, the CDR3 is TGTGCCAGCAGCGTAGAAGCTAGCGGAGGAGAGACCCAGTACTTC.